Below, 14 T cell receptor beta chains from the same sample are listed, as sequenced in a study of blood T cells in healthy people across ages. For the second PCR, which ran for roughly 7 to 11 cycles, a sample-barcoded 5' primer and a J-beta primer mix were used. TCRdb reprocessed the 5' RACE reads with MiXCR, giving one entry per CDR3 protein. Among about 640,000 distinct CDR3 sequences listed, roughly 50% were seen once. The sequenced material came from blood. The receptor set was obtained from a man aged 60 to 75 in good health.

The chain couples TRBV14 to TRBJ1-2, with 7 bases matching TRBD1. From germline, CDR1 is SGHDN and CDR2 FVKESK. The CDR3 is 13 amino acids. Unmatched junction bases numbered 5, after V lost 2 bases and J lost 8 bases. CDR3 residues: CASSQLTGRGYTF. CDR3 sequence (DNA): TGTGCCAGCAGCCAATTGACAGGGAGAGGCTACACCTTC. Full variable domain (rest looked up from reference TRBV14 and TRBJ1-2): EAGVTQFPSHSVIEKGQTVTLRCDPISGHDNLYWYRRVMGKEIKFLLHFVKESKQDESGMPNNRFLAERTGGTYSTLKVQPAELEDSGVYFCASSQLTGRGYTFGSGTRLTVV.

There are a few counts of this clonotype. V is TRBV5-1 and J is TRBJ2-1; 7 bases match TRBD1. Germline V gene sequence: CDR1 SGHRS, CDR2 YFSETQ. The CDR3 is 15 residues long. J was trimmed by 3 bases and V by 0 bases; bases with no gene match: 3. This CDR3 reads CASSLEGQIYNEQFF. The CDR3 DNA sequence: TGCGCCAGCAGCTTGGAGGGACAGATCTACAATGAGCAGTTCTTC.

This clonotype was seen only once. The rearrangement links TRBV29-1 to TRBJ2-3; D is uncertain. V was clipped by 2 bases and J by 3 bases, with 3 bases between them. The CDR3 extends over 11 amino acids. Germline CDR1 is SQVTM and CDR2 is ANQGSEA. The CDR3 loop reads CSVELTDTQYF. The CDR3 DNA follows: TGCAGCGTTGAACTTACAGATACGCAGTATTTT.

V gene TRBV6-2 or TRBV6-3 combines with J gene TRBJ2-1; TRBD2 might be the D (5 bases). Germline-derived CDR1 and CDR2 are MNHEY and SVGEGT. Deletions cut 5 bases from V and 15 bases from J, with 17 bases between. The CDR3 contains 12 residues. CDR3 DNA sequence: TGTGCCAGCAGTGTGCGGGCGGGCCCCGCGTTCTTC. It is translated as CASSVRAGPAFF.

This chain links TRBV27 with TRBJ1-5; 9 bases agree with TRBD1. CDR3 size: 13 residues. CDR1 and CDR2 (germline): MNHEY, SMNVEV (reference sequence). V lost 5 bases and J lost 7; bases outside the gene matches: 3. This chain's CDR3 is CASSGQGQQPQHF. DNA of the CDR3: TGTGCCAGCAGTGGACAGGGGCAACAGCCCCAGCATTTT.

V and J are TRBV7-9 and TRBJ2-5; D ambiguous. The CDR3 sequence is 13 residues long. CDR1 is SEHNR, CDR2 FQNEAQ, per germline (reference sequence). Trimming stripped 5 bases from V and 5 bases from J, with 12 bases between. The CDR3 nucleotides are TGTGCCAGCAGCGCAGTGGCCGGTGAGACCCAGTACTTC. It is translated as CASSAVAGETQYF.

This chain connects TRBV9 to TRBJ2-3; no reliable D call. Germline CDR1 SGDLS, CDR2 YYNGEE. The CDR3 is made up of 12 amino acids. The V end was cut by 9 bases, the J end by 4 bases, with 12 bases between. CDR3 DNA: TGTGCCATTGGAAGGACGTCAGATACGCAGTATTTT. This sequence encodes CAIGRTSDTQYF.

The chain is built from TRBV5-1 and TRBJ1-6; no reliable D call. The germline V gene encodes CDR1 SGHRS and CDR2 YFSETQ. This CDR3 has 14 residues. V shed 0 bases and J shed 7 bases, with 8 bases lying between them. CDR3 in DNA: TGCGCCAGCAGCTTGGAAGTTTCAAATTCACCCCTCCACTTT. This gives the protein CASSLEVSNSPLHF.

The chain combines TRBV5-1 with TRBJ2-1; D unclear. Germline V gene sequence: CDR1 SGHRS, CDR2 YFSETQ. Trimming removed 4 bases from V and 4 bases from J, with 15 bases in between. The CDR3 is 15 amino acids. The CDR3 protein is CASSLDSPPYNEQFF. The CDR3 DNA reads TGCGCCAGCAGCCTCGACTCCCCACCGTACAATGAGCAGTTCTTC. The variable domain in full, completed from reference TRBV5-1 and TRBJ2-1, reads KAGVTQTPRYLIKTRGQQVTLSCSPISGHRSVSWYQQTPGQGLQFLFEYFSETQRNKGNFPGRFSGRQFSNSRSEMNVSTLELGDSALYLCASSLDSPPYNEQFFGPGTRLTVL.

J is TRBJ2-1 and V is TRBV4-3, with 8 nucleotides matching TRBD2. With 0 bases clipped from V and 4 bases from J, the junction kept 5 bases outside the gene matches. This CDR3 has 16 amino acids. Germline lookup yields CDR1 LGHNA and CDR2 YSLEER. The CDR3: CASSQDTGGAYNEQFF. The CDR3 coding sequence is TGCGCCAGCAGCCAAGATACCGGGGGGGCATACAATGAGCAGTTCTTC.

This clonotype was seen only once. The chain joins TRBV14 to TRBJ2-1; D not resolved. V lost 1 base and J lost 4, with 8 bases in between. Germline CDR1 SGHDN, CDR2 FVKESK. There are 14 residues in the CDR3. CDR3 region: CASSQAHPYNEQFF. In nucleotides, the CDR3 is TGTGCCAGCAGCCAAGCGCACCCTTACAATGAGCAGTTCTTC.

The table lists this clonotype with many counts. The rearrangement uses TRBV6-5 and TRBJ2-7; 12 nucleotides line up with TRBD2. The J segment lost 3 bases and the V segment lost 6 bases, leaving 3 bases of the junction unmatched. There are 14 residues in the CDR3. The V gene's germline CDR1 is MNHEY and CDR2 SVGAGI. CDR3 sequence: CASRGGLAGYEQYF. CDR3 in DNA: TGTGCCAGCAGGGGGGGACTAGCGGGCTACGAGCAGTACTTC.

The chain links TRBV20-1 to TRBJ2-5; possible D gene TRBD2, 6 bases. Trimming stripped 3 bases from V and 4 bases from J, with 15 bases between. The germline V gene encodes CDR1 DFQATT and CDR2 SNEGSKA (reference sequence). The length of the CDR3 is 14 residues. CDR3 nucleotide sequence: TGCAGTGCTAGGGCGACTAGTCGGCGAGAGACCCAGTACTTC. Translation gives CSARATSRRETQYF.

CDR3 coding DNA: TGCAGTGCTAATTCCGGGTTTCTTAACTATGGCTACACCTTC. This encodes CSANSGFLNYGYTF. The chain employs TRBV20-1 and TRBJ1-2; D ambiguous. Germline V lookup: CDR1 DFQATT, CDR2 SNEGSKA (reference sequence). The CDR3 consists of 14 residues. V lost 4 bases to trimming and J lost 1 base, with 13 bases between them.